What follows describes a single T cell receptor beta chain. The target of this receptor is not known. No base-level quality is on record; no much larger clone is a single base apart. These data belong to a study of EBV T-cell therapy then PD-1 blockade in nasopharyngeal carcinoma (dated by TCRdb to the early 2020s). Genomic DNA was extracted from sorted cells using the Qiagen DNeasy Kit. TCR beta chain deep sequencing was performed on the immunoSEQ platform. The source study handled its data this way. Repertoire data analysis was performed with the immunoSEQ Analyzer software. In TCRdb, the immuneACCESS table is reduced to in-frame sequences with V and J assigned. These tables do not hold every clone; where another copy was compared, an unresolved V gene accounts for under half, and the others remain unexplained. V, J and clone size were drawn from that table, and D and trimming were deduced from the DNA. The sample profile shows roughly 16,000 clones; around 80% of them were found once. In total, the top ten clones hold around 28% of the sample.

The sample's treatment or condition label, decoded: AdE1-LMPpoly-expanded autologous EBV-specific T-cell therapy followed by anti-PD-1 nivolumab. The CDR3, cysteine through phenylalanine, is 15 amino acids long. Of the read, only the CDR3 DNA is kept; its 45 bases are in frame from base 1. Based on the germline V gene, the CDR1 and CDR2 sequences are MGHDK and SYGVNS. The trim is 5 bases for V and 4 bases for J, with a gap of 16 bases between the germline ends. The sequence came from a man aged 40-49 years with nasopharyngeal carcinoma. The sequence is built from TRBV25-1 and TRBJ2-3; the D gene is unclear. Sample: CD8+ T cells from blood, taken at day 0 from a patient whose treatment included autologous EBV-specific T cells and nivolumab. The CDR3 here reads CASSTLTNQPDTQYF. The DNA sequence is TGTGCCAGCAGTACTCTGACGAATCAGCCAGATACGCAGTATTTT.